This T cell receptor (beta chain) was profiled in a study of T cells after yellow fever vaccination. The study, taken as a whole, reports: Peaking faster, on day 5 versus 15, the secondary response was nonetheless weaker.

With 3 bases clipped from V and 1 base from J, the junction kept 4 bases outside the gene matches. CDR3 length: 15 amino acids. Germline V gives CDR1 SEHNR, CDR2 FQNEAQ (reference sequence). To note about this clonotype: Its antigen is unidentified.

As TCR cDNA was made by 5'RACE template switching, a universal primer site and UMIs were added. Each CDR3 protein gets one entry after TCRdb re-called the 5' RACE reads with MiXCR. The sample holds about 300,000 distinct CDR3 sequences; 8.7% are singletons and the top ten take about 3.7%. This sequence originates from a man younger than 35 who received the YFV17D yellow fever vaccine. The gene calls are TRBV7-9 and TRBJ1-1; 8 bases are a match to TRBD1. The specimen comprised CD4+ T cells sorted from PBMCs, sampled 5 days after the yellow fever booster vaccination. CDR3 sequence: CASSLWTGKNTEAFF. CDR3 nucleotides: TGTGCCAGCAGCTTGTGGACAGGGAAGAACACTGAAGCTTTCTTT. Variable domain in full (rest from reference TRBV7-9 and TRBJ1-1): DTGVSQNPRHKITKRGQNVTFRCDPISEHNRLYWYRQTLGQGPEFLTYFQNEAQLEKSRLLSDRFSAERPKGSFSTLEIQRTEQGDSAMYLCASSLWTGKNTEAFFGQGTRLTVV.